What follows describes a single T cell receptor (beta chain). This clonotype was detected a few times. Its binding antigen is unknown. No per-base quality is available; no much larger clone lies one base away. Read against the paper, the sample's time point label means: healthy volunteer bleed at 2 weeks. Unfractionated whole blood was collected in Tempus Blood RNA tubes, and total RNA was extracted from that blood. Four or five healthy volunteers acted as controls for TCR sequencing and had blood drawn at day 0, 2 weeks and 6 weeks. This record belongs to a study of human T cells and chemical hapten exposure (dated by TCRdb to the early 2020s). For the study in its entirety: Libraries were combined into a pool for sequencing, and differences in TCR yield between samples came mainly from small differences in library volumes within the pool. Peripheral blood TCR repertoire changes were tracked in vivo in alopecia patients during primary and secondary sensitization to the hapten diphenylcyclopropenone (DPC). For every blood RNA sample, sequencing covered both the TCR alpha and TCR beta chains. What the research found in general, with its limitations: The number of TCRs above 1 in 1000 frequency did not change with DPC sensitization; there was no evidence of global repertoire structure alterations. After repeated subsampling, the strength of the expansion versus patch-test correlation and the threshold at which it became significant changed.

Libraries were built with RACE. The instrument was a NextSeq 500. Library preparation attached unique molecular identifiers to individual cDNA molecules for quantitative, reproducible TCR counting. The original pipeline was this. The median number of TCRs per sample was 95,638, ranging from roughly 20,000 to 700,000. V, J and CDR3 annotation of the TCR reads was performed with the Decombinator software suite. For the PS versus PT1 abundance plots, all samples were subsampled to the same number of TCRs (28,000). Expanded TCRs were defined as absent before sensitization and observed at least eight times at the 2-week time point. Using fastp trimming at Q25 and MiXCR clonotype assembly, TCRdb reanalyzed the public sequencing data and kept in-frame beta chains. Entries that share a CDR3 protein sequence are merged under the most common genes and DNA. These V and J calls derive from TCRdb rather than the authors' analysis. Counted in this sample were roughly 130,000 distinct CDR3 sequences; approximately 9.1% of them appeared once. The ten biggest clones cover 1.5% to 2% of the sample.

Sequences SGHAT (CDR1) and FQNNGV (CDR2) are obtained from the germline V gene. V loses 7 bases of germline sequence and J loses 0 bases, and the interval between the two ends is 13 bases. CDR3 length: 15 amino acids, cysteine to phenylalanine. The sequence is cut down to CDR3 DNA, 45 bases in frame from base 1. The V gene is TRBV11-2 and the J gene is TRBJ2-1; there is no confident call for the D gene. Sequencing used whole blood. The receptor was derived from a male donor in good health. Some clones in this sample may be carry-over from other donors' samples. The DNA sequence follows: TGTGCCAGCAACCACGACCGGAGCTCCTACAATGAGCAGTTCTTC. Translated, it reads CASNHDRSSYNEQFF.